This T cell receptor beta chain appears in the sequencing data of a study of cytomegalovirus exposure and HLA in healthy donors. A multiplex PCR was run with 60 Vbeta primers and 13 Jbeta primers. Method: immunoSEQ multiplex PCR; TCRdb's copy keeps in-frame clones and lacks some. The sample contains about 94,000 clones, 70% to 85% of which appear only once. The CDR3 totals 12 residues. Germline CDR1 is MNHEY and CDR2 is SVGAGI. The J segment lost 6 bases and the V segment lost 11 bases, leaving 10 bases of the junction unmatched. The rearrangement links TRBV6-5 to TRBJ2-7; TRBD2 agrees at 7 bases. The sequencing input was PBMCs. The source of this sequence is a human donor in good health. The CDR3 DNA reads TGTGCCGCCTCCACTAGCGCGGTCGAGCAGTACTTC. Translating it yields CAASTSAVEQYF.